This TCR beta chain emerged from a study of CD8 T cells in Susac syndrome. Sequencing of TCR beta was carried out in blood CD8+ and CD4+ T cells. Those who served as multiple sclerosis controls were treatment-naive patients with stable or active relapsing-remitting disease. Negative magnetic isolation gave CD8+ and CD4+ cells; FACS enriched CD8+ TEMRA. Random hexamers primed reverse transcription of 0.5 to 1 ug RNA. The immunoSEQ assay covered 54 Vbeta and 13 Jbeta segments for CDR3. TCRdb redid the calling of the immunoSEQ multiplex PCR reads with MiXCR, one entry per CDR3 protein. The sample lists about 280,000 distinct CDR3 sequences; 85% were seen once. Germline CDR1 SNHLY, CDR2 FYNNEI. V lost 10 bases and J 0 bases, leaving 16 bases between the germline ends. The CDR3 consists of 15 residues.

The J gene is TRBJ2-1, the V gene TRBV2; D could derive from TRBD1 or TRBD2 (5 bases each). The clonotype was recovered from a human donor with multiple sclerosis. The sample taken for sequencing was CD8+ T cells from PBMCs. The chain's CDR3 is CATYAGTTSYNEQFF. The CDR3 DNA reads as TGTGCCACCTACGCCGGGACCACCTCCTACAATGAGCAGTTCTTC.